The 23 T cell receptor beta chains listed next were all sequenced from one sample in a study of T cell repertoires in cytomegalovirus infection. In TCRdb, the reads were re-called with MiXCR into one record per CDR3 protein. The sample lists roughly 800,000 distinct CDR3 sequences; almost 30% were seen once. For these receptors, no antigen is known. Material: cultured CD8+ T cells from PBMCs, obtained from culture after CMV antigen stimulation. The receptors were sampled from a human donor in good health (CMV status not recorded). Some clones in this sample may be carry-over from other donors' samples.

This sequence joins TRBV6-2 or TRBV6-3 and TRBJ2-5; 7 bases align to TRBD2. The CDR3 length is 13 residues. The V and J ends lost 6 bases and 5 bases, in that order; junction bases with no gene match: 6. Germline CDR1 is MNHEY and CDR2 is SVGEGT. The chain's CDR3 is CASRRLAWETQYF. DNA for the CDR3: TGTGCCAGCAGGAGACTAGCTTGGGAGACCCAGTACTTC.

The rearrangement uses TRBV19 and TRBJ2-1, with D unresolved. The CDR3 has 13 residues. Germline lookup yields CDR1 LNHDA and CDR2 SQIVND (reference sequence). Trimming shortened V by 7 bases and J by 0 bases, and 7 bases separated the two germline ends. The CDR3 sequence is CASMLSSYNEQFF. The CDR3 bases are TGTGCCAGTATGTTGAGCTCCTACAATGAGCAGTTCTTC.

The chain carries TRBV29-1 and TRBJ2-1; TRBD1 is a possible D gene (6 bases). Germline CDR1 is SQVTM and CDR2 is ANQGSEA. This CDR3 is built from 13 residues. Trimming stripped 4 bases from V and 3 bases from J, with 10 bases between. CDR3 nucleotide sequence: TGCAGCGTTGTGGGGGCTAACTACAATGAGCAGTTCTTC. Protein product: CSVVGANYNEQFF.

This clonotype was observed a few times. This sequence joins TRBV18 and TRBJ1-1; no firm D call. Germline CDR1 reads KGHSH; CDR2 reads LQKENI. This CDR3 has 14 amino acids. V dropped 8 bases and J dropped 0 bases, with 13 bases sitting between them. The CDR3 bases are TGTGCCAGCCGATCAGACGGGATGAACACTGAAGCTTTCTTT. Its protein product is CASRSDGMNTEAFF.

The V call is TRBV25-1, the J call TRBJ1-2; perhaps TRBD1 as D (5 bases). Looked up from germline, CDR1 is MGHDK and CDR2 is SYGVNS. The CDR3 totals 14 residues. The V end was cut by 4 bases, the J end by 3 bases, with 12 bases between. The CDR3 here is CASSGEGLYYGYTF. In DNA, the CDR3 is TGTGCCAGCAGTGGGGAGGGGCTCTACTATGGCTACACCTTC.

In this sample, this clonotype turned up many times. The chain links TRBV7-8 to TRBJ2-3, with TRBD1 matching over 7 bases. This CDR3 contains 16 residues. Germline V gene data show CDR1 as SGHVS and CDR2 as FQNEAQ. V was clipped by 5 bases and J by 0 bases; unmatched bases: 8. Here the CDR3 reads CASSLLGQPSTDTQYF. DNA for the CDR3: TGTGCCAGCAGCCTTTTGGGACAGCCTAGCACAGATACGCAGTATTTT.

The rearrangement joins TRBV6-5 to TRBJ2-2, with D perhaps TRBD2 (5 bases). The CDR3 is 15 amino acids. Trimming shortened V by 0 bases and J by 7 bases, and 12 bases separated the two germline ends. Germline CDR1 MNHEY, CDR2 SVGAGI. The CDR3: CASSYSPGIHGELFF. In nucleotides, the CDR3 is TGTGCCAGCAGTTACTCCCCGGGGATTCACGGGGAGCTGTTTTTT.

The CDR3 here is CASSRRLQRGYTF. CDR3 DNA: TGTGCCAGCAGTCGAAGGCTCCAACGGGGCTACACCTTC. The genes are TRBV12-3 or TRBV12-4 and TRBJ1-2; unclear D gene. This CDR3 region has 13 residues. V gave up 5 bases and J gave up 8 bases, with 15 bases separating them.

The table lists this clonotype with a few counts. The chain recombines TRBV5-5 with TRBJ2-1, with TRBD1 matching 8 bases. This CDR3 contains 14 residues. V shed 6 bases and J 3 bases; nucleotides not matched to a gene: 5. The V gene's germline CDR1 is SGHKS and CDR2 YYEKEE (reference sequence). The CDR3 nucleotides are TGTGCCAGCACCACCGGGACAGGCTACAATGAGCAGTTCTTC. Encoded protein: CASTTGTGYNEQFF.

This clonotype has at least ten counts. V usage is TRBV4-2 and J usage is TRBJ1-1, with a possible D match to TRBD1 (5 bases). Trimming removed 2 bases at V and 7 bases at J, with 17 bases between. CDR3 size: 15 residues. Germline V gene sequence: CDR1 LGHNA, CDR2 YNFKEQ. The CDR3 loop reads CASSQSLGLGHEAFF. In DNA form, the CDR3 reads TGTGCCAGCAGCCAATCCCTCGGCCTGGGGCATGAAGCTTTCTTT.

This chain links TRBV6-2 or TRBV6-3 with TRBJ1-1; D remains unclear. The germline CDR1 and CDR2 sequences are MNHEY and SVGEGT. The CDR3 totals 14 residues. Trimming removed 5 bases from V and 4 bases from J, with 14 bases in between. This CDR3 reads CASSHRRFGTEAFF. The CDR3 DNA is TGTGCCAGCAGTCACAGAAGGTTTGGCACTGAAGCTTTCTTT.

This chain uses TRBV7-6 with TRBJ1-5, with 7 bases fitting TRBD1. Germline CDR1 reads SGHVS; CDR2 reads FNYEAQ. V gave up 3 bases and J gave up 4 bases; unmatched junction bases: 3. The CDR3 has 14 amino acids. The CDR3 protein is CASSFPGQNQPQHF. CDR3 sequence (DNA): TGTGCCAGCAGCTTTCCGGGACAGAATCAGCCCCAGCATTTT. The full variable domain, rest sourced from reference TRBV7-6 and TRBJ1-5, is GAGVSQSPRYKVTKRGQDVALRCDPISGHVSLYWYRQALGQGPEFLTYFNYEAQQDKSGLPNDRFSAERPEGSISTLTIQRTEQRDSAMYRCASSFPGQNQPQHFGDGTRLSIL.

This clonotype was found many times. The chain uses TRBV7-4 and TRBJ2-7, with 7 bases fitting TRBD1. The J segment lost 2 bases and the V segment lost 3 bases, leaving 10 bases of the junction unmatched. CDR3 length: 16 amino acids. Per the germline V gene, CDR1 is SGHVT and CDR2 is SQSDAQ. CDR3 loop: CASSFFGQVAPYEQYV. CDR3 coding DNA: TGTGCCAGCAGCTTCTTTGGACAGGTTGCTCCCTACGAGCAGTACGTC.

The sample holds many counts of this clonotype. V and J are TRBV12-3 or TRBV12-4 and TRBJ2-1, with a possible D match to TRBD2 (6 bases). Trimming shortened V by 6 bases and J by 0 bases, and 15 bases separated the two germline ends. The CDR3 runs 16 residues. The CDR3 DNA reads as TGTGCCAGCAGAGCCGGAGGGTCCAACTCCTACAATGAGCAGTTCTTC. It yields the protein CASRAGGSNSYNEQFF.

The chain has TRBV6-5 and TRBJ1-1; D uncertain. CDR3 size: 18 residues. Trimming left V 0 bases short and J 1 base short, with 18 bases between. Germline loops: CDR1 MNHEY, CDR2 SVGAGI. The CDR3 region is CASSYSFGYGVANTEAFF. CDR3 nucleotide sequence: TGTGCCAGCAGTTACTCTTTCGGGTACGGGGTCGCGAACACTGAAGCTTTCTTT.

Many counts were recorded for this clonotype. This chain joins TRBV7-8 and TRBJ2-6, with D possibly matching TRBD2 (6 bases). V was clipped by 0 bases and J by 0 bases, with 15 bases between them. Germline-derived CDR1 and CDR2 are SGHVS and FQNEAQ. This CDR3 region has 19 residues. This CDR3 reads CASSLASDGGSSGANVLTF. The CDR3 DNA reads as TGTGCCAGCAGCTTAGCGAGTGACGGGGGTAGCTCTGGGGCCAACGTCCTGACTTTC.

The sample holds many counts of this clonotype. The gene calls are TRBV7-6 and TRBJ2-2; 7 bases agree with TRBD1. V shed 0 bases, J shed 5 bases, and the junction held 3 bases outside the gene matches. Germline V gene data show CDR1 as SGHVS and CDR2 as FNYEAQ. This CDR3 spans 15 amino acids. The CDR3 nucleotides are TGTGCCAGCAGCTTAGCTCAGGGGGATACCGGGGAGCTGTTTTTT. Encoded protein: CASSLAQGDTGELFF.

The J gene is TRBJ1-5, the V gene TRBV10-3, with D possibly matching TRBD1 (6 bases). The CDR3 runs to 17 residues. V dropped 0 bases and J dropped 3 bases, with 15 bases sitting between them. CDR1 and CDR2 (germline): ENHRY, SYGVKD. This CDR3 is CAISESRQDRINQPQHF. The DNA for the CDR3 is TGTGCCATCAGTGAGTCCCGGCAGGACAGAATCAATCAGCCCCAGCATTTT.

This clonotype has ten or more counts. The chain uses TRBV7-9 and TRBJ1-2; 7 positions match TRBD1. The junction had 10 bases not matched to a gene; V was cut back by 5 bases and J by 1 base. The germline CDR1 and CDR2 sequences are SEHNR and FQNEAQ (reference sequence). This CDR3 comprises 16 residues. The CDR3 loop reads CASSPRPGQNNYGYTF. In DNA, the CDR3 is TGTGCCAGCAGCCCCCGCCCGGGACAGAATAACTATGGCTACACCTTC.

This clonotype was counted ten times or more. The chain employs TRBV7-6 and TRBJ2-2; 7 bases match TRBD1. There are 16 residues in the CDR3. The germline gives CDR1 SGHVS, CDR2 FNYEAQ. J was trimmed by 7 bases and V by 4 bases; bases with no gene match: 12. CDR3 sequence reads: CASSSPPQGDFGELFF. In nucleotides, the CDR3 is TGTGCCAGCAGCTCCCCCCCGCAGGGGGATTTCGGGGAGCTGTTTTTT.

This clonotype has ten or more counts. The chain has TRBV7-6 and TRBJ2-7; the D gene could be TRBD1 or TRBD2 (6 bases each). CDR3 size: 14 residues. Germline assignment: CDR1 SGHVS and CDR2 FNYEAQ. V lost 6 bases to trimming and J lost 7 bases, with 19 bases between them. Written as DNA, the CDR3 is TGTGCCAGCAGGAGGGAGCCGGGGGCGGAGGAGCAGTACTTC. Protein: CASRREPGAEEQYF.

The chain joins TRBV25-1 to TRBJ1-1; D might be TRBD1 (5 bases). Germline values: CDR1 MGHDK, CDR2 SYGVNS. CDR3 length: 13 residues. V lost 1 base and J 5 bases, leaving 8 bases between the germline ends. The CDR3 DNA follows: TGTGCCAGCAGTGAATGGGGGGGGACTGAAGCTTTCTTT. Its translation is CASSEWGGTEAFF.

This clonotype turned up a few times. The chain combines TRBV12-3 or TRBV12-4 with TRBJ2-7; 8 bases match TRBD1. The CDR3 is 16 amino acids. Trimming cost V 5 bases and J 3 bases; bases outside gene matches: 12. In DNA, the CDR3 is TGTGCCAGCAGTCTTGGACAGGGAAGGAGATACTACGAGCAGTACTTC. This codes for CASSLGQGRRYYEQYF.